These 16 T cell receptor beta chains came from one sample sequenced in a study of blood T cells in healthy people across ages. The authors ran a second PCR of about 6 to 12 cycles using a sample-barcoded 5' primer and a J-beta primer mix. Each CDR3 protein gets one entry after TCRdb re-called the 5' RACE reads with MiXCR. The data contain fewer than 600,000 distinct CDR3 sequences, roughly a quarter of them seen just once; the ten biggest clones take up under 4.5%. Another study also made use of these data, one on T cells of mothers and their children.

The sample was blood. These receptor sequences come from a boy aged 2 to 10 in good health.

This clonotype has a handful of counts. In nucleotides, the CDR3 is TGTGCCAGCAGCCGGACAGACGCGAACACCGGGGAGCTGTTTTTT. This sequence encodes CASSRTDANTGELFF. The chain has TRBV7-9 and TRBJ2-2; a weak D match, TRBD1 (6 bases). V was cut by 5 bases and J by 0 bases, with 10 bases left in between. Germline V lookup: CDR1 SEHNR, CDR2 FQNEAQ (reference sequence). The CDR3 contains 15 residues.

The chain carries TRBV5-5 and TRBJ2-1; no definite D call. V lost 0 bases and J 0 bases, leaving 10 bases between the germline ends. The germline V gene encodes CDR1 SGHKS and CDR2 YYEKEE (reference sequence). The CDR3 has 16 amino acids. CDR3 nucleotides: TGTGCCAGCAGCTTGGATAGGTCCGCCTCCTACAATGAGCAGTTCTTC. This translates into CASSLDRSASYNEQFF.

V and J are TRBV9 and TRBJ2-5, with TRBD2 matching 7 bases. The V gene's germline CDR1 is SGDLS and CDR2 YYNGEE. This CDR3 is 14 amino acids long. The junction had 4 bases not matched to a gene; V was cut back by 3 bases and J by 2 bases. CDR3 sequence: CASSGAGLQETQYF. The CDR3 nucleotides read TGTGCCAGCAGCGGAGCGGGGTTACAAGAGACCCAGTACTTC.

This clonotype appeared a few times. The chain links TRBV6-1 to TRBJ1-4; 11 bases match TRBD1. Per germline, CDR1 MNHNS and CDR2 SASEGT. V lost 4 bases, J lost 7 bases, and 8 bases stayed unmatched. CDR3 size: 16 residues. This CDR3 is CASSGGDRGGSEKLFF. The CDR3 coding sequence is TGTGCCAGCAGTGGAGGGGACAGGGGGGGTTCTGAAAAACTGTTTTTT.

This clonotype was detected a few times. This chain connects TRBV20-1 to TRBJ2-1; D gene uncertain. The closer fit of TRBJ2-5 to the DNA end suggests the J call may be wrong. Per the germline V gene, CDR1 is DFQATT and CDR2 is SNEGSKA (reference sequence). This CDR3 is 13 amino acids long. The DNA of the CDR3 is TGCAGTGCTAGTAGGACCCCCGGAGAGACCCAGTACTTC. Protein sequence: CSASRTPGETQYF.

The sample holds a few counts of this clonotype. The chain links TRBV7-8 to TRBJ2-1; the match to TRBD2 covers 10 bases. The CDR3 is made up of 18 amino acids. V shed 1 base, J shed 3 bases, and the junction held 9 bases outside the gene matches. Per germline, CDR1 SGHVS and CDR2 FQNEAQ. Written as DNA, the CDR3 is TGTGCCAGCAGCTTAGTTAGGGAACTAGCGGGGATCTACAATGAGCAGTTCTTC. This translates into CASSLVRELAGIYNEQFF.

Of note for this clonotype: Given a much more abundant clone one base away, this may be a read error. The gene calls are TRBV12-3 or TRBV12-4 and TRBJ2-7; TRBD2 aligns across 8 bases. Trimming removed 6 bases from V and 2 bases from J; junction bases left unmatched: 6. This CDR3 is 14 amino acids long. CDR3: CASSPGLGAYEQYF. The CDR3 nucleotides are TGTGCCAGCAGCCCGGGACTAGGGGCCTACGAGCAGTACTTC.

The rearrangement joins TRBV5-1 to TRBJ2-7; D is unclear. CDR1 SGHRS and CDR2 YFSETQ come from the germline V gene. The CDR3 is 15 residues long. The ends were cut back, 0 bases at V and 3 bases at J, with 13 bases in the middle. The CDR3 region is CASSLVDSCCYEQYF. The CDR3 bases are TGCGCCAGCAGCTTGGTCGATAGCTGTTGCTACGAGCAGTACTTC.

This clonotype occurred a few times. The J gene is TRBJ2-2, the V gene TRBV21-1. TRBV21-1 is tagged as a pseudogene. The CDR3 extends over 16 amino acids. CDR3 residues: CASSKGLLTNTGELFF. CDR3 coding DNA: TGTGCCAGCAGCAAAGGGTTACTGACGAACACCGGGGAGCTGTTTTTT.

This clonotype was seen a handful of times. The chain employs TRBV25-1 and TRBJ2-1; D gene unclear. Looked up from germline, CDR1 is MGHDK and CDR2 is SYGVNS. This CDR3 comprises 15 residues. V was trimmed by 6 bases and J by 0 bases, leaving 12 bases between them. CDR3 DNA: TGTGCCAGCAGGGCCAGTTGGGCCTCCTACAATGAGCAGTTCTTC. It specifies CASRASWASYNEQFF.

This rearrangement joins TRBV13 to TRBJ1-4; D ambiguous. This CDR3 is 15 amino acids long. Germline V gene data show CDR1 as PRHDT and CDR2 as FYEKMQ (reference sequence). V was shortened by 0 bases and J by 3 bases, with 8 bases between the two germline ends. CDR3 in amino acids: CASSLGRLSNEKLFF. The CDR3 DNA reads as TGTGCCAGCAGCTTAGGGCGCCTTTCTAATGAAAAACTGTTTTTT.

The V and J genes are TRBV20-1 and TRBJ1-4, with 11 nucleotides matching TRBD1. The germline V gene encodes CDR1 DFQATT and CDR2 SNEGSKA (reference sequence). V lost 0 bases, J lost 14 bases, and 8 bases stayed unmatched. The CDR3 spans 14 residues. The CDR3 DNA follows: TGCAGTGCTAGAGAGCGGGACAGGGGGGTTGGTCTGTTTTTT. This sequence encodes CSARERDRGVGLFF.

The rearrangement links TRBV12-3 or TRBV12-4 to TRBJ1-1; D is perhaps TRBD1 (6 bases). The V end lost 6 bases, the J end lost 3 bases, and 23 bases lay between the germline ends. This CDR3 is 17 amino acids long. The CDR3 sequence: CASSPLGGRGADTEAFF. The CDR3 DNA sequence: TGTGCCAGCAGCCCCCTGGGGGGGCGAGGGGCGGACACTGAAGCTTTCTTT.

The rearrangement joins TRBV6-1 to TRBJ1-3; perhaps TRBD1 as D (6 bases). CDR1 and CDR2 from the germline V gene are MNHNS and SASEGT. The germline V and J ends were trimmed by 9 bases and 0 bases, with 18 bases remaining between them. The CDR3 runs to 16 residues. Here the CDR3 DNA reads TGTGCCAGTAGTCGGGGGGCCGGTAACTCTGGAAACACCATATATTTT. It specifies CASSRGAGNSGNTIYF.

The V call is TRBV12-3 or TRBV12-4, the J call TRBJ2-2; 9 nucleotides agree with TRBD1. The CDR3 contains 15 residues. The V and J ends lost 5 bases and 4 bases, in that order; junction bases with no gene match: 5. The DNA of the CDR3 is TGTGCCAGCAGTGGAGGGACAGGGAGCACCGGGGAGCTGTTTTTT. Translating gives CASSGGTGSTGELFF.

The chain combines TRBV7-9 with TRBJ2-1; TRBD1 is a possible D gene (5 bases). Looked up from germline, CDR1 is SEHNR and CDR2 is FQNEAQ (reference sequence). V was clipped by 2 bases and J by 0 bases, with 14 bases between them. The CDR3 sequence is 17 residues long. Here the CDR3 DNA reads TGTGCCAGCAGCTTACTCCAGGGCTTAATCTCCTACAATGAGCAGTTCTTC. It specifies CASSLLQGLISYNEQFF.